The present T cell receptor (beta chain) was sequenced within a study of human T cells and chemical hapten exposure. Individual cDNA molecules in this library carried unique molecular identifiers. As handled by the study authors: Between roughly 20,000 and 700,000 TCRs appeared in each sample, and the median stood at around 92,000. TCRdb independently ran MiXCR on the RACE reads; one entry per CDR3 protein. The V and J calls, along with clone size, are taken from TCRdb and not from the paper's own processing. The repertoire holds some 250,000 distinct CDR3 sequences, with 7.7% as singletons. Time point denoted: pre-sensitization, week 0. Stated treatment: therapeutic diphenylcyclopropenone sensitization with weekly scalp DPC. The total RNA was obtained from whole blood that was not fractionated. This clonotype was seen only a few times. V lost 2 bases and J lost 3; bases outside the gene matches: 5. The CDR3 runs 15 residues. Germline V gives CDR1 SGHTS, CDR2 YDEGEE.

V usage is TRBV5-8 and J usage is TRBJ1-5; 7 bases match TRBD1. Sequenced here: whole blood, sampled in connection with sensitization to the hapten diphenylcyclopropenone (DPC). This TCR derives from a young man with alopecia areata. Some clones in this sample may be carry-over from other donors' samples. CDR3 loop: CASSLRQGYNQPQHF. CDR3 bases: TGTGCCAGCAGCTTAAGACAGGGATACAATCAGCCCCAGCATTTT.